The rows below give T cell receptor beta chains drawn from one sample of a study of T cell changes during pregnancy in multiple sclerosis. Data came from immunoSEQ multiplex PCR; TCRdb stores just in-frame clones and leaves some out. The data contain some 71,000 clones, around 90% of them singletons. The sequencing here drew on peripheral blood, taken in the third trimester of pregnancy. The receptors stem from a female donor with multiple sclerosis, enrolled in a pregnancy study. The CDR3 runs from the conserved cysteine through the conserved F or W.

cdr3_aa,v_call
CASSESGTAHEKLFF,TRBV10-1
CASSPTGQGDGYTF,TRBV18
CATSQTSGAYNEQFF,TRBV15
CASSPSVGVGGTQYF,TRBV4-2
CASSEFKGAHYGYTF,TRBV2
CASSPRTYPVGELFF,TRBV18
CANGPGQGGSPLHF,TRBV6-1
CASSPPQRDTEAFF,TRBV18
CASRRQGSTYEQYF,TRBV28
CASSLPSGGAETQYF,TRBV5-4
CASGRTGGGTEAFF,TRBV7-2
CAWNLISYSPLHF,TRBV30
CASSAPTGDSNEKLFF,TRBV2
CASSLDLNTGELFF,TRBV5-6
CASSPGSGDTGELFF,TRBV6-4
CASSLDGARSYEQYF,TRBV7-2
CASSGELAGDQETQYF,TRBV2
CASSQEYYLGSPLHF,TRBV4-1
CASSKGQGALGADGRPGQPQHF,TRBV21-1
CATSKPRQGYNEQFF,TRBV15
CASNPGQGGRHEQYF,TRBV2
CASSQDGRSSGNTIYF,TRBV4-1
CASGTRNTGELFF,TRBV7-7
CASSKSRDSHDQETQYF,TRBV21-1